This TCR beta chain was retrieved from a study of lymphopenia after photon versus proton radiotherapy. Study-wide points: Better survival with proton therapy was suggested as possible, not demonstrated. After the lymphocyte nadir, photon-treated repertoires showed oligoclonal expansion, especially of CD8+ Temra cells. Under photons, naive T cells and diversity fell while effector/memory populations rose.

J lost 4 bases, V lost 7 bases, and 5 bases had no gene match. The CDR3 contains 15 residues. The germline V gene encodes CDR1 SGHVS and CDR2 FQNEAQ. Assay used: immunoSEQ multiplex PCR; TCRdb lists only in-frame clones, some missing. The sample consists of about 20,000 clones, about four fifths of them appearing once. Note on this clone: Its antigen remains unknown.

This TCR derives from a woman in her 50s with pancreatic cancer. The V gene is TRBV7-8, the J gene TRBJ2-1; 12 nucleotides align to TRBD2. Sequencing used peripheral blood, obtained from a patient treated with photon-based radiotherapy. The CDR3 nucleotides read TGTGCCAGCAACCCCGGGACTAGCGGGTACAATGAGCAGTTCTTC. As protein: CASNPGTSGYNEQFF.